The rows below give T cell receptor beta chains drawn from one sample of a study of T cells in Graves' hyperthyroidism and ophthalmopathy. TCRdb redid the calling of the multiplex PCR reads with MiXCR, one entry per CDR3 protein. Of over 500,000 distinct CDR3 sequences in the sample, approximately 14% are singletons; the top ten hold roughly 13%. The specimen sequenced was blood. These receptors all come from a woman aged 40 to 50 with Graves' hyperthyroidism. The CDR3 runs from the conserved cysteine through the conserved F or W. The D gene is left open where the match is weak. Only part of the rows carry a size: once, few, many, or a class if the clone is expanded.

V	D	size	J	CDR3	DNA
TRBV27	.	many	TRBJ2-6	CASRGRPTSGANVLTF	TGTGCCAGCCGGGGACGGCCCACCTCTGGGGCCAACGTCCTGACTTTC
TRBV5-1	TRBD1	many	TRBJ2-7	CASSQDRGQVEQYF	TGCGCCAGCAGCCAGGACAGGGGGCAGGTCGAGCAGTACTTC
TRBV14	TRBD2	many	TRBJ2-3	CASSQDPRQAGEDTQYF	TGTGCCAGCAGCCAAGACCCGAGGCAAGCGGGAGAAGATACGCAGTATTTT
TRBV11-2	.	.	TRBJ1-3	CASSEFRFSGNTIYF	TGTGCCAGCAGCGAGTTTCGGTTTTCTGGAAACACCATATATTTT
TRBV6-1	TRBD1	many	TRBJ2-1	CASRRGQAQSQNEQFF	TGTGCCAGCAGAAGGGGACAGGCCCAATCCCAAAATGAGCAGTTCTTC
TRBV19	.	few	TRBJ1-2	CASSIGRQGDYGYTF	TGTGCCAGTAGTATAGGTCGCCAAGGGGACTATGGCTACACCTTC
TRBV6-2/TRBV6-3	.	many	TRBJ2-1	CASSYRETTYNEQFF	TGTGCCAGCAGTTACCGAGAAACGACATACAATGAGCAGTTCTTC
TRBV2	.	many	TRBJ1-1	CASSAVRETEAFF	TGTGCCAGCAGTGCGGTTCGAGAAACTGAAGCTTTCTTT
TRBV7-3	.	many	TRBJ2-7	CASSLTADYEQYF	TGTGCCAGCAGCTTAACGGCAGATTACGAGCAGTACTTC
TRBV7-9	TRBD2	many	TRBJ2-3	CASSSPRLAGGRTDTQYF	TGTGCCAGCAGCTCACCGCGACTAGCGGGAGGGCGGACAGATACGCAGTATTTT
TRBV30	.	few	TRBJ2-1	CAWSLPREQFF	TGTGCCTGGAGCCTCCCCCGTGAGCAGTTCTTC
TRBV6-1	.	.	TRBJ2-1	CASSWSLSSYNEQFF	TGTGCCAGCAGTTGGTCCCTGAGCTCCTACAATGAGCAGTTCTTC
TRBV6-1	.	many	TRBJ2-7	CASSEARTYEQYF	TGTGCCAGCAGTGAAGCTAGAACCTACGAGCAGTACTTC
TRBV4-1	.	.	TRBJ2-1	CASSQDRGPNYNEQFF	TGCGCCAGCAGCCAAGATCGGGGCCCCAACTACAATGAGCAGTTCTTC
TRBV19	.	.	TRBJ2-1	CASTAGISYNEQFF	TGTGCCAGTACCGCAGGGATTAGTTACAATGAGCAGTTCTTC
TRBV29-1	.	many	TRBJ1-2	CSVYYSANYGYTF	TGCAGCGTTTATTATTCAGCTAACTATGGCTACACCTTC
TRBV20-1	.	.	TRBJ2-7	CSASRQDSYEQYF	TGCAGTGCTAGTCGACAGGATTCCTACGAGCAGTACTTC
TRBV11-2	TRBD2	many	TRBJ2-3	CASSLERRTSGSWQYF	TGTGCCAGCAGCTTAGAGCGGCGGACTAGCGGGAGTTGGCAGTATTTT
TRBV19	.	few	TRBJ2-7	CASTTDFGSEQYF	TGTGCCAGTACTACGGATTTTGGCTCCGAGCAGTACTTC
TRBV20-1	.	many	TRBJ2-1	CSARDSRSYNEQFF	TGCAGTGCTAGAGATTCCAGGTCCTACAATGAGCAGTTCTTC